A single T cell receptor beta chain is shown here with its context. In the original processing: Using reference gene primer amplification, nucleated cell counts were estimated. Clones were read by immunoSEQ multiplex PCR, and TCRdb kept only the in-frame ones, dropping some. That table gives V, J and clone size, and the DNA gave D and trimming. The sample has nearly 200,000 clones, just under 85% seen once; the top ten hold around 5.5%. The CDR3 spans 16 residues. V gave up 1 base and J gave up 1 base, with 13 bases separating them. Per germline, CDR1 KGHSH and CDR2 LQKENI. These data are taken from a study of blood T cell repertoires in COVID-19. Turning to the study itself: In each case, the material was cDNA or gDNA derived from T cells, B-cell-depleted T cells, or PBMCs.

This clonotype was sampled from a woman in her 70s with active or convalescent COVID-19. The chain recombines TRBV18 with TRBJ2-5; possibly TRBD1 for D (6 bases). The sample was peripheral blood. CDR3 in DNA: TGTGCCAGCTCACCACTAGGGCAGGGGATCCAAGAGACCCAGTACTTC. Translation gives CASSPLGQGIQETQYF.